A selection of T cell receptor beta chains follows, all from one sample in a study of cytomegalovirus exposure and HLA in healthy donors. The data were produced by immunoSEQ multiplex PCR, yet TCRdb's version contains in-frame clones alone and is incomplete. The table lists approximately 120,000 clones, approximately 91% of them singletons. The material sequenced was PBMCs. These TCRs come from a woman between 18 and 29 years old in good health and CMV-seronegative. The CDR3 runs from the conserved cysteine through the conserved F or W. The order of the fields is D gene, V gene, clone size, J gene, CDR3 DNA, CDR3 protein. The D gene is left open where the match is weak. Expanded clones get a size class; other rows say once, few or many, or leave the size out.

d_call: TRBD1
v_call: TRBV13
clone_size: -
j_call: TRBJ2-7
cdr3_nt: TGTGCCAGCAGCTCACGACAGGGGGCGATGACCTACGAGCAGTACTTC
cdr3_aa: CASSSRQGAMTYEQYF

d_call: -
v_call: TRBV29-1
clone_size: once
j_call: TRBJ2-1
cdr3_nt: TGCAGCGTTGTGGGCGGGAGAGGGGGGGAGCAGTTCTTC
cdr3_aa: CSVVGGRGGEQFF

d_call: TRBD2
v_call: TRBV10-3
clone_size: -
j_call: TRBJ2-7
cdr3_nt: TGTGCCATCCTGACTAGCGGCTCCTACGAGCAGTACTTC
cdr3_aa: CAILTSGSYEQYF

d_call: -
v_call: TRBV9
clone_size: -
j_call: TRBJ2-7
cdr3_nt: TGTGCCAGCAGCGTAGCTTCCGTATCCTACGAGCAGTACTTC
cdr3_aa: CASSVASVSYEQYF

d_call: TRBD2
v_call: TRBV27
clone_size: -
j_call: TRBJ2-5
cdr3_nt: TGTGCCAGCAGACCCACTAGCGGGAAGCCTGGGGAGACCCAGTACTTC
cdr3_aa: CASRPTSGKPGETQYF

d_call: TRBD1
v_call: TRBV7-9
clone_size: -
j_call: TRBJ1-1
cdr3_nt: TGTGCCAGCAGGCCCGGGACAGGGACCGATGAAGCTTTCTTT
cdr3_aa: CASRPGTGTDEAFF

d_call: TRBD1
v_call: TRBV12-5
clone_size: -
j_call: TRBJ1-2
cdr3_nt: TGTGCTAGTGGTTTCCAGGGGGCAAACTATGGCTACACCTTC
cdr3_aa: CASGFQGANYGYTF

d_call: -
v_call: TRBV30
clone_size: once
j_call: TRBJ2-7
cdr3_nt: TGTGCCTGGACGGGGGGCGGCGAGCAGTACTTC
cdr3_aa: CAWTGGGEQYF

d_call: -
v_call: TRBV7-2
clone_size: few
j_call: TRBJ2-7
cdr3_nt: TGTGCCAGCAGCCCTAGCCCCGAGGCACACAACTACGAGCAGTACTTC
cdr3_aa: CASSPSPEAHNYEQYF

d_call: TRBD2
v_call: TRBV9
clone_size: -
j_call: TRBJ2-7
cdr3_nt: TGTGCCAGCAGTCTTAGCGGGAGGGCCCACGAGCAGTACTTC
cdr3_aa: CASSLSGRAHEQYF

d_call: -
v_call: TRBV5-1
clone_size: -
j_call: TRBJ1-4
cdr3_nt: TGCGCCAGCAGCTTGAGCACAGCTAATGAAAAACTGTTTTTT
cdr3_aa: CASSLSTANEKLFF

d_call: -
v_call: TRBV30
clone_size: -
j_call: TRBJ1-1
cdr3_nt: TGTGCCTGGAGTGGGGGCAGGATAGCTTTCTTT
cdr3_aa: CAWSGGRIAFF